This T cell receptor (beta chain) appears in the sequencing data of a study of response to subunit inactivated influenza vaccine. Study outcomes and limitations: Each seasonal flu vaccination may recruit only limited new T cells, authors suggested.

Using its own MiXCR run on the RT-PCR reads, TCRdb lists one record per CDR3 protein. This table has roughly 670,000 distinct CDR3 sequences, around 13% appearing once. V dropped 1 base and J dropped 1 base, with 10 bases sitting between them. The CDR3 has 15 amino acids. CDR1 is SGHTA and CDR2 is FQGNSA in the germline V gene. This clonotype has just a few counts. Its antigen is undetermined. This material consisted of PBMCs from blood, taken approximately 15 days before vaccination. This sequence originates from a man aged 50 to 59 who received an inactivated influenza vaccine. The chain has TRBV7-2 and TRBJ2-5; D not certain. CDR3 in amino acids: CASSLGRSFQETQYF. The CDR3 coding sequence is TGTGCCAGCAGCTTAGGCAGATCCTTCCAAGAGACCCAGTACTTC.